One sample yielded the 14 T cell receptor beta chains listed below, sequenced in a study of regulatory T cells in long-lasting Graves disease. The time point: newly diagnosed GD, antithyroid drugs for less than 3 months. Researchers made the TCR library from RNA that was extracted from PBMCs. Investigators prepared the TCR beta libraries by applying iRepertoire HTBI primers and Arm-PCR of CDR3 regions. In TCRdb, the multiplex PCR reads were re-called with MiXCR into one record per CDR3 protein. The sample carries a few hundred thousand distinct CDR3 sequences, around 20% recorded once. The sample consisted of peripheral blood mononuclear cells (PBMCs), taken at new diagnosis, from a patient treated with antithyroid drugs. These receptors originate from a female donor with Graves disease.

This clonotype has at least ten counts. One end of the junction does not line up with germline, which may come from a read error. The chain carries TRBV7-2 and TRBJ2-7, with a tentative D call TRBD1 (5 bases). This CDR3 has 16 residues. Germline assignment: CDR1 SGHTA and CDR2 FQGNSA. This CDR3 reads CASSQDLAGQDYEQYF. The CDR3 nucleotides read TGCGCCAGCAGCCAAGATCTGGCAGGGCAGGACTACGAGCAGTACTTC. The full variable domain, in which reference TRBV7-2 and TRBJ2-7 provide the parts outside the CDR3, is GAGVSQSPSNKVTEKGKDVELRCDPISGHTALYWYRQSLGQGLEFLIYFQGNSAPDKSGLPSDRFSAERTGGSVSTLTIQRTQQEDSAVYLCASSQDLAGQDYEQYFGPGTRLTVT.

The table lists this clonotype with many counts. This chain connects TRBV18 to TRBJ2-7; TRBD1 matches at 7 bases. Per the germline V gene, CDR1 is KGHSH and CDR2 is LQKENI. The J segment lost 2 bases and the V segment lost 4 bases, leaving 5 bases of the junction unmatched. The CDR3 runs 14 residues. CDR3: CASSRGQAPYEQYF. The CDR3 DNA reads TGTGCCAGCTCACGAGGACAGGCCCCCTACGAGCAGTACTTC. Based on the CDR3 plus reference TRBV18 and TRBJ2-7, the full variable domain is NAGVMQNPRHLVRRRGQEARLRCSPMKGHSHVYWYRQLPEEGLKFMVYLQKENIIDESGMPKERFSAEFPKEGPSILRIQQVVRGDSAAYFCASSRGQAPYEQYFGPGTRLTVT.

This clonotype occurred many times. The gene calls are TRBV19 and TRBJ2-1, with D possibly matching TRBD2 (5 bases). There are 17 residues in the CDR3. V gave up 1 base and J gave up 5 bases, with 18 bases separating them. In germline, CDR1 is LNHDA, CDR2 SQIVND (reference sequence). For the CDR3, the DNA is TGTGCCAGTAGTATAGGCCCCAGGACTGCTTTTGACAATGAGCAGTTCTTC. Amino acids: CASSIGPRTAFDNEQFF.

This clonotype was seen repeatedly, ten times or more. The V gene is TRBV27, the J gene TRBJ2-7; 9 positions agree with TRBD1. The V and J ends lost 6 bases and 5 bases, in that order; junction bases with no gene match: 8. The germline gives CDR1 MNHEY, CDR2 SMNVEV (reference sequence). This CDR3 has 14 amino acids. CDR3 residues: CASRGGDRAHEQYF. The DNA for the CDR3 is TGTGCCAGCAGAGGTGGGGACAGGGCCCACGAGCAGTACTTC.

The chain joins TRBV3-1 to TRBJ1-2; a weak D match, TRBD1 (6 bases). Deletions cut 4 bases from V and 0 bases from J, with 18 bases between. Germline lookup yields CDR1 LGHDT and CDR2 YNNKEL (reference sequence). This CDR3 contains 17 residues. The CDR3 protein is CASSLLRTARANYGYTF. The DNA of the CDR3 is TGTGCCAGCAGCCTCCTAAGGACAGCCCGAGCTAACTATGGCTACACCTTC.

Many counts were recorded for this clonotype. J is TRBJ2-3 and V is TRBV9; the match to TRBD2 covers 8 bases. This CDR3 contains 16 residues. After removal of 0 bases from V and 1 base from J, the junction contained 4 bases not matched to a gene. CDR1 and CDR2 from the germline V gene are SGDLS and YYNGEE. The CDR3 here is CASSVGGTRRTDTQYF. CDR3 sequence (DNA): TGTGCCAGCAGCGTAGGTGGGACTAGACGCACAGATACGCAGTATTTT.

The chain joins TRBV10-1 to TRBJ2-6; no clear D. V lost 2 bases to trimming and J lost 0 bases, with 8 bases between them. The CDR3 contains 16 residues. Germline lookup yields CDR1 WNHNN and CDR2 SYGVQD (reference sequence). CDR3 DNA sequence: TGCGCCAGCAGTGAGGCCCCAGGCTCTGGGGCCAACGTCCTGACTTTC. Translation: CASSEAPGSGANVLTF.

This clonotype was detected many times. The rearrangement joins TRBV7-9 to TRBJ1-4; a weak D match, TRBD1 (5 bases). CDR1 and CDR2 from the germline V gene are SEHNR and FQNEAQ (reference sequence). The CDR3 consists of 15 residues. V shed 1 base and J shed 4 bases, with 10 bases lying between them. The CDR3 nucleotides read TGTGCCAGCAGCTTAGGGGACGTCTTTAATGAAAAACTGTTTTTT. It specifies CASSLGDVFNEKLFF.

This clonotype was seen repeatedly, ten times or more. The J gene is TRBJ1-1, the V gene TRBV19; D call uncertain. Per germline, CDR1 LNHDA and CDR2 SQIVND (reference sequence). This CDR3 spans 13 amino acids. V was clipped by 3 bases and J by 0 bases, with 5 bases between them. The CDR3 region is CASSITVNTEAFF. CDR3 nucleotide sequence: TGTGCCAGTAGTATCACAGTGAACACTGAAGCTTTCTTT.

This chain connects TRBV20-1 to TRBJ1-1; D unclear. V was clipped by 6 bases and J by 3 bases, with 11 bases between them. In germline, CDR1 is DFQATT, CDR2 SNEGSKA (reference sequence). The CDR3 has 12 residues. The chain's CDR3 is CSATIVYTEAFF. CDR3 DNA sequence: TGCAGTGCAACAATAGTCTACACTGAAGCTTTCTTT.

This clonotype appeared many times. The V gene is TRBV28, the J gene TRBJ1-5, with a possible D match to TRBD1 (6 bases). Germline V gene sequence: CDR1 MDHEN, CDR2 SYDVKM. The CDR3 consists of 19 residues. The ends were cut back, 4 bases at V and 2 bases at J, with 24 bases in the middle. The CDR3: CASSYPGGPGRYGNQPQHF. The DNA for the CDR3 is TGTGCCAGCAGTTACCCCGGGGGCCCGGGCAGGTATGGCAATCAGCCCCAGCATTTT. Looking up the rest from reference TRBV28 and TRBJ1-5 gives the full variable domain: DVKVTQSSRYLVKRTGEKVFLECVQDMDHENMFWYRQDPGLGLRLIYFSYDVKMKEKGDIPEGYSVSREKKERFSLILESASTNQTSMYLCASSYPGGPGRYGNQPQHFGDGTRLSIL.

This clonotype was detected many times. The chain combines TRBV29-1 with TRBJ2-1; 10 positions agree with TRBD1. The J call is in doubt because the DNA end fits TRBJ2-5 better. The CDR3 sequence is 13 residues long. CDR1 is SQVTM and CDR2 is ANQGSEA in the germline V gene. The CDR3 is CSAGQGRGETQYF. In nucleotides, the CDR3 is TGCAGTGCGGGACAGGGGCGAGGAGAGACCCAGTACTTC.

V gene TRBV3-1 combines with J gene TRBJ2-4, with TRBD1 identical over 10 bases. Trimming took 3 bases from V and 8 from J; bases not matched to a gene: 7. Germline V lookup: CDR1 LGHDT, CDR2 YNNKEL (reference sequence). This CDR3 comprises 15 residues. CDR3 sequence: CASSHTGTGADIQYF. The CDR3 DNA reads TGTGCCAGCAGCCACACAGGGACAGGGGCGGACATTCAGTACTTC.

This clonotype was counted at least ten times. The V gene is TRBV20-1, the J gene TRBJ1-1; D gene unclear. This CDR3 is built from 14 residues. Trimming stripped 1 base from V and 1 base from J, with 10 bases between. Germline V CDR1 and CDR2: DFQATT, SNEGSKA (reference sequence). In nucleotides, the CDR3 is TGCAGTGCTAGAGGGGAGGCGGGGAACACTGAAGCTTTCTTT. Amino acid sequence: CSARGEAGNTEAFF.